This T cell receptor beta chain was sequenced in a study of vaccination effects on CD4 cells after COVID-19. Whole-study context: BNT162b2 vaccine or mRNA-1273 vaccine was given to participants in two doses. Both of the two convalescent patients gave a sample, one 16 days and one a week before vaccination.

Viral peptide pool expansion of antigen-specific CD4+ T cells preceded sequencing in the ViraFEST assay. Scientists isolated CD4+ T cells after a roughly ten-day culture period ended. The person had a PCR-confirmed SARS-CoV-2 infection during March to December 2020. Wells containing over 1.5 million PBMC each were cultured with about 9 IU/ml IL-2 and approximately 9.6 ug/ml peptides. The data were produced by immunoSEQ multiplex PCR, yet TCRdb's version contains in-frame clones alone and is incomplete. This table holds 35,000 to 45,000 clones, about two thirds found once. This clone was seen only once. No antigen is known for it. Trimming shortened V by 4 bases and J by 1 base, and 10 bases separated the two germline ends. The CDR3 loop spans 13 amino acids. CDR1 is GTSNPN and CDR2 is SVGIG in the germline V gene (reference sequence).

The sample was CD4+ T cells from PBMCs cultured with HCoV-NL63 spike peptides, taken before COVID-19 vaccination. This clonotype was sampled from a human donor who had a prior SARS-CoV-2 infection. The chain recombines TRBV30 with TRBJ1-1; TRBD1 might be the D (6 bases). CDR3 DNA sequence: TGTGCCTGGAATAGGGGGACGAACACTGAAGCTTTCTTT. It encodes CAWNRGTNTEAFF.